This T cell receptor (beta chain) comes out of a study of T cell repertoires in cytomegalovirus infection. In TCRdb, the reads were re-called with MiXCR into one record per CDR3 protein. The profile shows some 100,000 distinct CDR3 sequences, about 28% of them singletons. In regard to this clonotype: Its matching antigen is unknown.

The TCR sequence derives from a human donor in good health (CMV status not recorded). Some clones in this sample may be carry-over from other donors' samples. The sample consisted of CD8+ T cells from cultured PBMCs, taken from culture after CMV antigen stimulation.

The CDR3 loop reads CASTKSGGQLYEQYF. CDR3 nucleotide sequence: TGTGCCAGCACTAAGAGTGGCGGACAGCTCTACGAGCAGTACTTC. The V call is TRBV12-3 or TRBV12-4, the J call TRBJ2-7; weak D call: TRBD1 (6 bases). V gave up 7 bases and J gave up 3 bases, with 19 bases separating them. The CDR3 has 15 amino acids.